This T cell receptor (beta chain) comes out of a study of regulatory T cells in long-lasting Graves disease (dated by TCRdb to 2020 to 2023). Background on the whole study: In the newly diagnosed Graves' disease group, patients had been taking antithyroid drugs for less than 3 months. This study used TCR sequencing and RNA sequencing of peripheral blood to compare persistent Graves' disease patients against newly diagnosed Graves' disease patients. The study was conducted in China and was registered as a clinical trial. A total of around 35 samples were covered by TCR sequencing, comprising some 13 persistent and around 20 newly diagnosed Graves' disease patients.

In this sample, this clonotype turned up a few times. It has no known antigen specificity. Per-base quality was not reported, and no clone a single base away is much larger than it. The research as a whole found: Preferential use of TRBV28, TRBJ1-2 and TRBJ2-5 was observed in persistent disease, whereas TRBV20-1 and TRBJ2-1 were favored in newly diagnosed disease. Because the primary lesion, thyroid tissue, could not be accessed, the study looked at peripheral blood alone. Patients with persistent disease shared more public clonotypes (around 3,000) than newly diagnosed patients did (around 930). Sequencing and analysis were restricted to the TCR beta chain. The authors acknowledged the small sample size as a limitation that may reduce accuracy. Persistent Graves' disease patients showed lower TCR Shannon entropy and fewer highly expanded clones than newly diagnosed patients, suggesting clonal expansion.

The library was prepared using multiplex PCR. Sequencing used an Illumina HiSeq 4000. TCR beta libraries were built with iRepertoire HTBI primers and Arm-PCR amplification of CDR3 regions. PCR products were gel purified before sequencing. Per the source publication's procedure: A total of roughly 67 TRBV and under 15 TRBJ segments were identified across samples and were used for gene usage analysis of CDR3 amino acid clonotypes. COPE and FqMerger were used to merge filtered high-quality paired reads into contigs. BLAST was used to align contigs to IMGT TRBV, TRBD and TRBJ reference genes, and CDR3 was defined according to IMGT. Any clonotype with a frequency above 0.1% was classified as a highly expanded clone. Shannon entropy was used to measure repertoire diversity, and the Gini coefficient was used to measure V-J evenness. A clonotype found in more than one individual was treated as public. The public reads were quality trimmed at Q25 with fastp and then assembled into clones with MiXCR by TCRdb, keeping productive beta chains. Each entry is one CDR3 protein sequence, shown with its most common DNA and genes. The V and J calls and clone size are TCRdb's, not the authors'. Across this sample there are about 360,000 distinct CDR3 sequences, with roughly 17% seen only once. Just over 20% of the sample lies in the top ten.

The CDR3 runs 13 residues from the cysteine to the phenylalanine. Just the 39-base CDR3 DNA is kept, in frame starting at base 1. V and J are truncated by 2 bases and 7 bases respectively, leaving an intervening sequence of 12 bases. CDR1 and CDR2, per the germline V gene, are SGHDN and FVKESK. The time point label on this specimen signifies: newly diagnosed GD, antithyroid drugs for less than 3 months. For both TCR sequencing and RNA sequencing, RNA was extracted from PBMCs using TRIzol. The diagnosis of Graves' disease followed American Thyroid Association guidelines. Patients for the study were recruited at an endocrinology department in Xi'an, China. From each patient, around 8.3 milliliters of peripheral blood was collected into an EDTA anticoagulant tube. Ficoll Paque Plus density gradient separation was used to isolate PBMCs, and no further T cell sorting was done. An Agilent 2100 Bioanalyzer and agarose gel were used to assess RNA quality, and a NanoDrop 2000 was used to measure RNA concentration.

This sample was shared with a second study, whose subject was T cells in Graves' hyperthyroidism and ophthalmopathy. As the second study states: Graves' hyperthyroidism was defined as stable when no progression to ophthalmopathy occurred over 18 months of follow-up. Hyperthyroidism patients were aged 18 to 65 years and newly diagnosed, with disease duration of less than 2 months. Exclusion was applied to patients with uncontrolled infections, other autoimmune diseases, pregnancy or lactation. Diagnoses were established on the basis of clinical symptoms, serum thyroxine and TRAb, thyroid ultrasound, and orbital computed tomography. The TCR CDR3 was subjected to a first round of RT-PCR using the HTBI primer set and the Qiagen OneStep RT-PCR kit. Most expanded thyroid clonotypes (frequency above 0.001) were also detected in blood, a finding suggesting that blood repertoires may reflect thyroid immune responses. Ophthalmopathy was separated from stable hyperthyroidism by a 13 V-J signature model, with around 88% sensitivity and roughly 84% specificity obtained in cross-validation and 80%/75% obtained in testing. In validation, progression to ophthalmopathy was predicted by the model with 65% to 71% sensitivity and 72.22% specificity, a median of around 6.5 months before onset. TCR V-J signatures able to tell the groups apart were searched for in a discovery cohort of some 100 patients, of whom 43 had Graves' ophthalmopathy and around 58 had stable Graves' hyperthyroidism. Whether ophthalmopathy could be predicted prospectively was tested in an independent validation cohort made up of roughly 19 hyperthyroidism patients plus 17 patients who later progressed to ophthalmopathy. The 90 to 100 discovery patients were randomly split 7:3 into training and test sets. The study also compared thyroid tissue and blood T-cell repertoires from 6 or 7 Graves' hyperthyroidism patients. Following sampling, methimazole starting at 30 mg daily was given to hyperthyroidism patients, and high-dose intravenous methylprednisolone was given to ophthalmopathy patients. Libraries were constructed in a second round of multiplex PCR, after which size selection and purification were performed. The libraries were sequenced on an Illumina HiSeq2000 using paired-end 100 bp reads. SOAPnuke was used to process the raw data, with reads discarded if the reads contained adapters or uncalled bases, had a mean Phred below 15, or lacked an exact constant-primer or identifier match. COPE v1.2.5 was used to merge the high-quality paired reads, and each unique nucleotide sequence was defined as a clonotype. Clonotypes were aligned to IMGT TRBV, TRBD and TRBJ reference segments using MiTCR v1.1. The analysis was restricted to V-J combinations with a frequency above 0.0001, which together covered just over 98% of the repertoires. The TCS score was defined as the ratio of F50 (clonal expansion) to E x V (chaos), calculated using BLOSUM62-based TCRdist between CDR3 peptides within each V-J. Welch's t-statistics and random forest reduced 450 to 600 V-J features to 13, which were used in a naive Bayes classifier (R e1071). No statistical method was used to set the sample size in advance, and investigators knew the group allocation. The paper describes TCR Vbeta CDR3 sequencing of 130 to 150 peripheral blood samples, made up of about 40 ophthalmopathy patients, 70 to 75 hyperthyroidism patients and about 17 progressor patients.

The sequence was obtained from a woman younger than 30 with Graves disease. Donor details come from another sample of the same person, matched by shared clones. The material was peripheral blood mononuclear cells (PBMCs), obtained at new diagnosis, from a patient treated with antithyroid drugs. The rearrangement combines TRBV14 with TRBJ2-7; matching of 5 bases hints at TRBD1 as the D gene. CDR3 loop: CASSQFRGREQYF. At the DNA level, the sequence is TGTGCCAGCAGCCAATTTAGGGGCCGGGAGCAGTACTTC.